This TCR beta chain was recorded in a study of blood T cell repertoires in COVID-19. Study overall: Sites across the United States, Italy and Spain contributed samples from acute and convalescent COVID-19. T cells, B-cell-depleted T cells, or PBMCs provided the cDNA or gDNA that served as material.

As processed by the authors: Amplification of reference gene primers was used by the study to estimate nucleated cell counts. Data came from immunoSEQ multiplex PCR; TCRdb stores just in-frame clones and leaves some out. That table furnishes V, J and clone size, whereas the DNA furnished D and trimming. In the table there are roughly 100,000 clones, 85% to 90% of which are singletons. Germline V CDR1 and CDR2: SGHRS, YFSETQ. The CDR3 totals 14 residues. The trim removed 3 bases at V and 2 bases at J, leaving 5 bases unmatched. This sequence joins TRBV5-1 and TRBJ2-7, with 7 bases aligning to TRBD1. Sequences were obtained from peripheral blood. The receptor was isolated from a woman over 75 with active COVID-19. DNA for the CDR3: TGCGCCAGCAGCTGGGGACAGTCCACCTACGAGCAGTACTTC. Protein sequence: CASSWGQSTYEQYF.